This T cell receptor beta chain was found in a study of OX40 agonist ivuxolimab in advanced cancers. Findings and caveats of the study: By week 6 at 0.1 to 3.0 mg/kg, blood CD4+ and CD8+ T cells had expanded clonally.

TCRdb keeps only in-frame clones here, not all; method: immunoSEQ multiplex PCR. Of 87,000 or so clones listed, approximately 87% are singletons. In the case of this clone: Its matching antigen is unknown.

Germline CDR1 reads SGHTA; CDR2 reads FQGTGA. Trimming took off 2 bases at V and 2 bases at J, with 9 bases between the two ends. The CDR3 has 14 residues. Material: CD4+ or CD8+ T cells sorted from blood, obtained in a trial of the OX40 agonist ivuxolimab. The source of this sequence is an adult with an advanced solid tumor such as melanoma, head and neck, liver or kidney cancer. The rearrangement uses TRBV7-3 and TRBJ1-2, with D tentatively TRBD1 (6 bases). The CDR3 bases are TGTGCCAGCAGCTTAGGGGGGCACAACTATGGCTACACCTTC. As protein: CASSLGGHNYGYTF.